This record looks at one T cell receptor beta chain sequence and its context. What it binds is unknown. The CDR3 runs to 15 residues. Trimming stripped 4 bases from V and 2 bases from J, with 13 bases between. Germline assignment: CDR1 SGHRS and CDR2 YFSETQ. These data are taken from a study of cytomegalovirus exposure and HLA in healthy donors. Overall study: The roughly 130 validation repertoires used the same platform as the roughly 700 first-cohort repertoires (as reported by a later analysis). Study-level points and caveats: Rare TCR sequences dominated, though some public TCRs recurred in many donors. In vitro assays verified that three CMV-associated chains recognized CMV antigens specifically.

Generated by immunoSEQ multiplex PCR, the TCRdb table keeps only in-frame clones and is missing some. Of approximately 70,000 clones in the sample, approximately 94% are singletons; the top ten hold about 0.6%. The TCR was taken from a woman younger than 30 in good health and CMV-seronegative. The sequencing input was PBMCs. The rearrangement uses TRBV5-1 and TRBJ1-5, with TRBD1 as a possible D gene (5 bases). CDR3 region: CASSEAGLGNQPQHF. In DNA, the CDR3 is TGCGCCAGCAGCGAGGCGGGGCTTGGCAATCAGCCCCAGCATTTT.